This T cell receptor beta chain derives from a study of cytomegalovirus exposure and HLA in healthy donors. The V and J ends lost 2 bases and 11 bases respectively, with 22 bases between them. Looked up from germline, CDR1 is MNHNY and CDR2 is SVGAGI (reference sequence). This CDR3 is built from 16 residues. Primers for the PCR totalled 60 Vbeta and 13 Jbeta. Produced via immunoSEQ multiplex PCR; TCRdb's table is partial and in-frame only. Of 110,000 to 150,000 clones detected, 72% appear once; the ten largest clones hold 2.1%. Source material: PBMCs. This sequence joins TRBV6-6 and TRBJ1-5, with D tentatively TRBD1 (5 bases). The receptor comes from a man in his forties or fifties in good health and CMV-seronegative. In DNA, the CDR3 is TGTGCCAGCAGTTACGGGCCCGACGGACCGGGAGGGGCCCAGCATTTT. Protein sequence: CASSYGPDGPGGAQHF.